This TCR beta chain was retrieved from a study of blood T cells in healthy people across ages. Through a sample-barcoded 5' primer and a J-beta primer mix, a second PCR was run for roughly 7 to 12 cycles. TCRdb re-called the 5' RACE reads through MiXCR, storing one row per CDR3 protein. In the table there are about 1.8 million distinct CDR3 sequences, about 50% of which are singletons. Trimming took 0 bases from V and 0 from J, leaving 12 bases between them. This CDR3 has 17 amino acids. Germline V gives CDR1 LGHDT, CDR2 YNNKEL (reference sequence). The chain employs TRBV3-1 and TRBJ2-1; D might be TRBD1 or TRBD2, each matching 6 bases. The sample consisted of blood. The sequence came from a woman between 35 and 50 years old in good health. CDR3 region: CASSQEGGLRSYNEQFF. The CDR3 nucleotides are TGTGCCAGCAGCCAAGAAGGGGGGCTTCGCTCCTACAATGAGCAGTTCTTC.